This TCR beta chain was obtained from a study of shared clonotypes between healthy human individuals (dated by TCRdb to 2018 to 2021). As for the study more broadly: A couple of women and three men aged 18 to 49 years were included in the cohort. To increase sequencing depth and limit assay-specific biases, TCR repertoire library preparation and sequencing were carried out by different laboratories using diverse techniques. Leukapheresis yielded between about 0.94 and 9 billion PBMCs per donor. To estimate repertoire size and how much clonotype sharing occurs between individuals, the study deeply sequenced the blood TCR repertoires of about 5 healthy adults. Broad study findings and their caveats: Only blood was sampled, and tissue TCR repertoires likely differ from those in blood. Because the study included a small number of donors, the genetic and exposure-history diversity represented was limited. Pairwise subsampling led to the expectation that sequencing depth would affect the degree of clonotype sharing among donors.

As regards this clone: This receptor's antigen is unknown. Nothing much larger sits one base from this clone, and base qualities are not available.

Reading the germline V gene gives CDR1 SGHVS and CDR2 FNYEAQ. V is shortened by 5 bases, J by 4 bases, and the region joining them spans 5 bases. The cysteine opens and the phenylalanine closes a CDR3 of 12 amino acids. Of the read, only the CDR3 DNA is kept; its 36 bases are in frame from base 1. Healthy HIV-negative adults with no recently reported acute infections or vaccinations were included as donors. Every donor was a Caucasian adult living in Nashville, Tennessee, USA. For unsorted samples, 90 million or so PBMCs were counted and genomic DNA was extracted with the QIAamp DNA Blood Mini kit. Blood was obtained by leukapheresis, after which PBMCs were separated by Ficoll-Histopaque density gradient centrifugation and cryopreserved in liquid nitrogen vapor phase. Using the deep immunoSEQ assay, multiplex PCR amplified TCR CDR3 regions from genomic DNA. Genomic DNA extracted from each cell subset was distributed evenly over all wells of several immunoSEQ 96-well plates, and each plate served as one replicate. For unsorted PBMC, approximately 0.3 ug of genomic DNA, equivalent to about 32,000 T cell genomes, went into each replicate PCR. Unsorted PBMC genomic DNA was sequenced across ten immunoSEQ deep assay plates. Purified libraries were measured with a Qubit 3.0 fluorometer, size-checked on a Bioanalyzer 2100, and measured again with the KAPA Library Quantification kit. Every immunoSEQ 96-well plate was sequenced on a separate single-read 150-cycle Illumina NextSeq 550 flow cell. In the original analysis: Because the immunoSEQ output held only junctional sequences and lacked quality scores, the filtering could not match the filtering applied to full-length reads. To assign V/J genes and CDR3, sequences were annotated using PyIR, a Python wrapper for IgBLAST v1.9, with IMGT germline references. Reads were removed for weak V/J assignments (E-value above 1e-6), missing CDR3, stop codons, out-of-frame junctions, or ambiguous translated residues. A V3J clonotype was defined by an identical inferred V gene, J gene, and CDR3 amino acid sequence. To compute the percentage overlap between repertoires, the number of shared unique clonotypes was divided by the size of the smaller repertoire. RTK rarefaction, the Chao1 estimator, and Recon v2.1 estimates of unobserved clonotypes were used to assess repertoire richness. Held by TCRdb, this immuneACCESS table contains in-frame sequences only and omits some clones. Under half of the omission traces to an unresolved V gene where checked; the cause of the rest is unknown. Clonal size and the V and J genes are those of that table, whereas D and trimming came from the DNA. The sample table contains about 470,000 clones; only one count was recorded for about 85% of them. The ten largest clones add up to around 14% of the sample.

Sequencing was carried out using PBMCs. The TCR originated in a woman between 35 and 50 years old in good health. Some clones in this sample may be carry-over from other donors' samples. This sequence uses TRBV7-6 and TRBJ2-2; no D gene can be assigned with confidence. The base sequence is TGTGCCAGCAGCCCTTTCACCGGGGAGCTGTTTTTT. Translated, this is CASSPFTGELFF.